Here is one T cell receptor beta chain with its context. The antigen is undetermined. The record originates from a study of cytomegalovirus exposure and HLA in healthy donors. The study, taken as a whole, reports: No immune exposure information besides CMV serostatus was available.

PCR amplification relied on 60 Vbeta primers (plus 13 Jbeta primers). Method: immunoSEQ multiplex PCR; TCRdb's copy keeps in-frame clones and lacks some. The repertoire includes under 200,000 clones, 78% of them detected once, and around 7% sits in the top ten. The origin of this receptor is a middle-aged woman in good health and CMV-seropositive. Source material: PBMCs.

CDR3 nucleotides: TGTGCCAGCAGCGTAGGTTCTACGAGGATCTCTGGAAACACCATATATTTT. As protein: CASSVGSTRISGNTIYF. The genes are TRBV9 and TRBJ1-3; D call uncertain. Germline loops: CDR1 SGDLS, CDR2 YYNGEE. CDR3 length: 17 amino acids. The V and J ends lost 0 bases and 0 bases respectively, with 13 bases between them.